This T cell receptor beta chain was recovered during a study of blood T cell repertoires in COVID-19. Study-level information: Collection of acute and convalescent COVID-19 samples took place in the United States, Italy and Spain.

This CDR3 spans 12 amino acids. Trimming shortened V by 6 bases and J by 9 bases, and 14 bases separated the two germline ends. Original processing notes: From reference gene primer amplification, estimates of nucleated cell counts were derived. Using immunoSEQ multiplex PCR, the repertoire was profiled, and TCRdb retains in-frame clones only, with some absent. V, J and clone size derive from that table, while D and trimming were established from the DNA sequence. The sample records about 220,000 clones, less than 90% being singletons. The specimen sequenced was peripheral blood. The chain employs TRBV12-3 or TRBV12-4 and TRBJ2-5; TRBD2 is a possible D gene (6 bases). The source is a man aged 25-40 years with active or convalescent COVID-19. The CDR3 DNA sequence: TGTGCCAGCAGATACGGGAGTGGTTCCCAGTACTTC. Encoded protein: CASRYGSGSQYF.